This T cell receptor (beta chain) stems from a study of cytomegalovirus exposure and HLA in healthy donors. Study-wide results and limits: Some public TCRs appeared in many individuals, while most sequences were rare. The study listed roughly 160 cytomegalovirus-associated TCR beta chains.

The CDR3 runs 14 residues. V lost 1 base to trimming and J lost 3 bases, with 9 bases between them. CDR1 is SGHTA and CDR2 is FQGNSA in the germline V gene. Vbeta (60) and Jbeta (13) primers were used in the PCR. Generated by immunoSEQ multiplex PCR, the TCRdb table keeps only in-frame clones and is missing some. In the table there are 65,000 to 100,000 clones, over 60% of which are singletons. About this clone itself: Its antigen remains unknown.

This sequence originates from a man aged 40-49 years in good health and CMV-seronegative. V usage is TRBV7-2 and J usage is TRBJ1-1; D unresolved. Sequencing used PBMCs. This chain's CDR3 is CASSLESGYTEAFF. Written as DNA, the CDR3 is TGTGCCAGCAGCTTAGAGTCAGGCTACACTGAAGCTTTCTTT. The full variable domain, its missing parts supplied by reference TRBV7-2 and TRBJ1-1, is GAGVSQSPSNKVTEKGKDVELRCDPISGHTALYWYRQSLGQGLEFLIYFQGNSAPDKSGLPSDRFSAERTGGSVSTLTIQRTQQEDSAVYLCASSLESGYTEAFFGQGTRLTVV.